This T cell receptor (beta chain) is drawn from a study of cytomegalovirus exposure and HLA in healthy donors. Broader study findings: Reports showed the classifier diagnosing cytomegalovirus status with high specificity and sensitivity.

On this clone itself: What it binds is unknown.

The PCR ran on 60 Vbeta and 13 Jbeta primers. TCRdb keeps only in-frame clones here, not all; method: immunoSEQ multiplex PCR. The data show about 120,000 clones, more than 70% seen once. This TCR came from a man aged 45 to 65 in good health and CMV-seronegative. Input material: PBMCs.

The CDR3 loop is CASSQDPAPGTQYF. The DNA for the CDR3 is TGCGCCAGCAGCCAAGACCCTGCCCCAGGTACGCAGTATTTT. J is TRBJ2-3 and V is TRBV4-3; D not resolved. Germline V lookup: CDR1 LGHNA, CDR2 YSLEER. CDR3 size: 14 residues. Trimming took off 0 bases at V and 8 bases at J, with 12 bases between the two ends.